These 22 T cell receptor beta chains were all obtained from the same sample, sequenced in a study of CXCR3-negative and CXCR3-positive naive CD8 T cells. Whole-study findings and limits: For CXCR3-positive naive cells, TRB CDR3s were more hydrophobic than those of CXCR3-negative naive cells.

No antigen has been assigned to these receptors. The TRB cDNA libraries were prepared by 5' RACE with UMI labels. TCRdb processed the 5' RACE reads again and assigns one entry to each CDR3 protein, with no DNA. This repertoire includes 4,500 to 7,000 distinct CDR3 sequences. The material sequenced was naive CXCR3+ CD8+ T cells from blood. Indicated subset: CD45RO-CCR7+CD27+CD95- naive CD8+ T cells expressing CXCR3 (TNR3+). These receptors came from a human donor in good health. Some clones in this sample may be carry-over from other donors' samples.

The chain uses TRBV7-8 and TRBJ2-2; TCRdb proposes TRBD2, but this gene call is untestable without DNA. The CDR3 runs to 17 residues. Per germline, CDR1 SGHVS and CDR2 FQNEAQ. CDR3 amino acids: CASSSGAAGSNTGELFF.

The chain joins TRBV15 to TRBJ1-5; the TRBD1 assignment by TCRdb is unverifiable without DNA. The CDR3 totals 14 residues. Per the germline V gene, CDR1 is LNHNV and CDR2 is YYDKDF (reference sequence). Here the CDR3 reads CATSGDRVNQPQHF.

The V call is TRBV7-9, the J call TRBJ2-1; TCRdb reports TRBD1, a call that lacks DNA to check it against. Germline CDR1 reads SEHNR; CDR2 reads FQNEAQ (reference sequence). The CDR3 runs to 15 residues. The CDR3 here is CASSLVGGADNEQFF.

This chain links TRBV14 with TRBJ2-1; the D gene TCRdb calls, TRBD2, cannot be checked with no DNA. The CDR3 has 14 amino acids. Germline V CDR1 and CDR2: SGHDN, FVKESK. The CDR3 loop reads CASSQESGYNEQFF.

The chain combines TRBV27 with TRBJ2-7; TCRdb calls TRBD1, which cannot be checked without DNA. The CDR3 contains 13 residues. The germline V gene has CDR1 MNHEY and CDR2 SMNVEV (reference sequence). The CDR3 sequence is CASTGTVPYEQYF.

This clonotype is classed as medium-sized by frequency. V usage is TRBV29-1 and J usage is TRBJ1-1; the TCRdb D gene call, TRBD1, has no DNA to confirm it. The CDR3 spans 12 residues. The germline gives CDR1 SQVTM, CDR2 ANQGSEA. CDR3 protein: CSVEGRGGEAFF.

This clonotype is medium-sized by frequency. V gene TRBV15 combines with J gene TRBJ1-1; TCRdb calls TRBD1, which cannot be checked without DNA. The CDR3 totals 15 residues. The germline gives CDR1 LNHNV, CDR2 YYDKDF (reference sequence). The CDR3 protein is CATSRKPGQGLEAFF.

The chain couples TRBV7-2 to TRBJ1-6; TCRdb outputs TRBD1, but without DNA this stays unchecked. CDR1 and CDR2 (germline): SGHTA, FQGNSA. This CDR3 has 14 amino acids. The CDR3 sequence: CASSFLQGNSPLHF.

The J gene is TRBJ2-1, the V gene TRBV13; TCRdb indicates TRBD1, and absent DNA this call remains unverified. This CDR3 spans 16 amino acids. Germline V CDR1 and CDR2: PRHDT, FYEKMQ (reference sequence). CDR3 amino acids: CASSLSGTGDYNEQFF.

This clonotype registers medium-sized by frequency. This CDR3 reads CASSLGDRVPEQFF. The chain is built from TRBV5-1 and TRBJ2-1; TCRdb's D gene call, TRBD1, goes unchecked for lack of DNA. CDR3 length: 14 amino acids. Germline lookup yields CDR1 SGHRS and CDR2 YFSETQ.

Its frequency marks this clonotype as medium-sized. The V gene is TRBV20-1, the J gene TRBJ1-2; TCRdb outputs TRBD1, but without DNA this stays unchecked. Per germline, CDR1 DFQATT and CDR2 SNEGSKA (reference sequence). CDR3 length equals 13 residues. CDR3 sequence: CSARGQGQRGYTF.

The V call is TRBV5-1, the J call TRBJ1-6; TCRdb lists TRBD1, though no DNA is available to test this call. Germline-derived CDR1 and CDR2 are SGHRS and YFSETQ. CDR3 length: 16 amino acids. The CDR3 is CASSPNPGDTNSPLHF.

This clonotype ranks as medium-sized in terms of frequency. The chain employs TRBV5-1 and TRBJ1-1. The CDR3 contains 14 residues. Germline V gene data show CDR1 as SGHRS and CDR2 as YFSETQ. This chain's CDR3 is CASSLEERNTEAFF.

V and J are TRBV6-1 and TRBJ1-1. This CDR3 is built from 14 residues. The germline gives CDR1 MNHNS, CDR2 SASEGT. The CDR3 sequence: CASSEIGINTEAFF.

The chain has TRBV2 and TRBJ1-2; with no DNA, the TCRdb D assignment of TRBD1 cannot be verified. The CDR3 loop spans 16 amino acids. Germline lookup yields CDR1 SNHLY and CDR2 FYNNEI. CDR3 loop: CASSQRFTQGDYGYTF. Filled out from reference TRBV2 and TRBJ1-2, the complete variable domain reads EPEVTQTPSHQVTQMGQEVILRCVPISNHLYFYWYRQILGQKVEFLVSFYNNEISEKSEIFDDQFSVERPDGSNFTLKIRSTKLEDSAMYFCASSQRFTQGDYGYTFGSGTRLTVV.

The rearrangement links TRBV3-1 to TRBJ1-1; TCRdb designates TRBD1, a call that cannot be tested without DNA. This CDR3 spans 11 amino acids. Germline V gene lookup returns CDR1 LGHDT and CDR2 YNNKEL (reference sequence). CDR3: CASRDNTEAFF.

The CDR3 region is CASSLALVVAGGSNEQFF. This chain uses TRBV13 with TRBJ2-1; TCRdb reports TRBD2, a call that lacks DNA to check it against. This CDR3 comprises 18 residues. Germline CDR1 PRHDT, CDR2 FYEKMQ (reference sequence).

The rearrangement joins TRBV15 to TRBJ1-5. This CDR3 region has 15 residues. Germline V gives CDR1 LNHNV, CDR2 YYDKDF (reference sequence). Here the CDR3 reads CATSRDRYPNQPQHF.

According to its frequency, this clonotype is medium-sized. This chain uses TRBV20-1 with TRBJ2-3; TCRdb proposes TRBD2, but this gene call is untestable without DNA. Germline values: CDR1 DFQATT, CDR2 SNEGSKA (reference sequence). CDR3 length: 15 residues. CDR3 sequence reads: CSASSDIYTTDTQYF.

This clonotype ranks as medium-sized in terms of frequency. The chain has TRBV29-1 and TRBJ1-4. Germline V gives CDR1 SQVTM, CDR2 ANQGSEA. CDR3 length equals 18 residues. The CDR3 sequence: CSVEDEEGRWTQNEKLFF.

The chain joins TRBV29-1 to TRBJ2-7; TCRdb calls TRBD1, which cannot be checked without DNA. CDR3 length: 13 residues. Per germline, CDR1 SQVTM and CDR2 ANQGSEA. The CDR3 reads CSVAGGINDEQYF.

The chain couples TRBV7-6 to TRBJ2-7; no DNA is available, so the TRBD1 call from TCRdb remains unchecked. The CDR3 runs 14 residues. Germline CDR1 and CDR2: SGHVS and FNYEAQ. The CDR3 sequence: CASSPGALSYEQYF.